Listed here is a single T cell receptor beta chain. The data derive from a study of blood T cell repertoires in COVID-19. Study background: COVID-19 samples, acute and convalescent, were from the United States, Italy and Spain. T cells, B-cell-depleted T cells, or PBMCs supplied cDNA or gDNA.

This CDR3 has 17 amino acids. Looked up from germline, CDR1 is KGHDR and CDR2 is SFDVKD. V shed 0 bases, J shed 2 bases, and the junction held 8 bases outside the gene matches. Original data processing: By means of reference gene primer amplification, nucleated cell counts were estimated. Measured with immunoSEQ multiplex PCR; TCRdb has only the in-frame clones, and not every one. V, J and clone size are those of that table, while D and trimming were read from the DNA. The data contain about 150,000 clones, around 88% of them singletons. This receptor was identified in a human donor in a cohort sampled during active COVID-19. Material for sequencing was peripheral blood. The J gene is TRBJ2-7, the V gene TRBV24-1; TRBD2 aligns across 8 bases. The CDR3 nucleotides read TGTGCCACCAGTGATTTGCAGAGCGGGGGATCCACCTACGAGCAGTACTTC. Translating it yields CATSDLQSGGSTYEQYF.